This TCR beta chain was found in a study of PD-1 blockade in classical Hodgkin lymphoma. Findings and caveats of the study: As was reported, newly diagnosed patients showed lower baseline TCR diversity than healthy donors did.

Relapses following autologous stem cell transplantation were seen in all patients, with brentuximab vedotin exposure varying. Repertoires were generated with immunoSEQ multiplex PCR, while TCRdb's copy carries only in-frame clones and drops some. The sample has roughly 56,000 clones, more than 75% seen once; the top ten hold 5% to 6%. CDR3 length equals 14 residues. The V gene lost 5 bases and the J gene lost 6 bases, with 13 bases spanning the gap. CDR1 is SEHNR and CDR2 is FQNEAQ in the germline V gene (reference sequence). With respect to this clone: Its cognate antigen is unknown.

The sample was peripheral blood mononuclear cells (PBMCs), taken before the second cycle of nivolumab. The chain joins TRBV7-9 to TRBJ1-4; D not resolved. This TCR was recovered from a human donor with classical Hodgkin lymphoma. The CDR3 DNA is TGTGCCAGCAGCCCGGCCAGCACAGATGAAAAACTGTTTTTT. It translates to CASSPASTDEKLFF.